This entry lists 20 T cell receptor beta chains sequenced from one sample in a study of blood T cell repertoires in COVID-19. Assay: immunoSEQ multiplex PCR; the TCRdb copy retains only in-frame clones and omits some. The sample shows approximately 300,000 clones, around 87% of them seen only once. Sequenced input: PBMCs or T cells enriched from blood (not recorded which). These receptors were taken from a woman between 25 and 40 years old who had recovered from COVID-19.

The CDR3 coding sequence is TGTGCCAGCAGCTTGACTGGAGGCGGGTCCCAGCATTTT. This codes for CASSLTGGGSQHF. V gene TRBV5-6 combines with J gene TRBJ1-5; D not certain. The V gene lost 1 base and the J gene lost 11 bases, with 13 bases spanning the gap. The CDR3 totals 13 residues. Germline V gives CDR1 SGHDT, CDR2 YYEEEE.

V usage is TRBV7-9 and J usage is TRBJ2-1; TRBD2 might be the D (5 bases). Looked up from germline, CDR1 is SEHNR and CDR2 is FQNEAQ (reference sequence). V lost 0 bases to trimming and J lost 6 bases, with 18 bases between them. This CDR3 has 17 residues. The CDR3 nucleotides are TGTGCCAGCAGCTTAGCTCTGAGTAGAAACCGGGGCAATGAGCAGTTCTTC. Protein: CASSLALSRNRGNEQFF.

V and J are TRBV19 and TRBJ1-1; D is unclear. Trimming shortened V by 4 bases and J by 0 bases, and 3 bases separated the two germline ends. Per the germline V gene, CDR1 is LNHDA and CDR2 is SQIVND (reference sequence). This CDR3 has 12 amino acids. The CDR3 spells CASSTLNTEAFF. The CDR3 nucleotides read TGTGCCAGTAGTACCTTGAACACTGAAGCTTTCTTT.

The V and J genes are TRBV7-9 and TRBJ2-1; the D gene is possibly TRBD1 (6 bases). The CDR3 contains 14 residues. The germline V and J ends were trimmed by 2 bases and 3 bases, with 8 bases remaining between them. Per the germline V gene, CDR1 is SEHNR and CDR2 is FQNEAQ (reference sequence). The CDR3 DNA sequence: TGTGCCAGCAGCTTATCGACAGGCTACAATGAGCAGTTCTTC. It translates to CASSLSTGYNEQFF.

This sequence joins TRBV7-2 and TRBJ1-2; D gene ambiguous. Deletions cut 2 bases from V and 4 bases from J, with 11 bases between. CDR1 and CDR2 (germline): SGHTA, FQGNSA. The CDR3 sequence is 14 residues long. CDR3 in DNA: TGTGCCAGCAGCTTAAACCCGACACTCTATGGCTACACCTTC. It specifies CASSLNPTLYGYTF.

This sequence joins TRBV12-3 or TRBV12-4 and TRBJ1-1, with TRBD1 matching over 8 bases. V gave up 3 bases and J gave up 8 bases; unmatched junction bases: 5. The CDR3 is 13 amino acids. CDR3 bases: TGTGCCAGCAGTTTTATCAGGGGGCAGGAAGCTTTCTTT. This encodes CASSFIRGQEAFF.

The chain combines TRBV28 with TRBJ1-1, with a weak D call TRBD1 (6 bases). Trimming left V 5 bases short and J 4 bases short, with 14 bases between. Per germline, CDR1 MDHEN and CDR2 SYDVKM. CDR3 size: 14 residues. For the CDR3, the DNA is TGTGCCAGCAGTCATCAGGGGACCACCACTGAAGCTTTCTTT. Translation gives CASSHQGTTTEAFF.

This sequence joins TRBV5-1 and TRBJ2-6; TRBD2 might be the D (5 bases). Germline values: CDR1 SGHRS, CDR2 YFSETQ. CDR3 length: 18 residues. Between the trimmed V and J ends, which lost 7 bases and 0 bases, there was a span of 20 bases. CDR3: CASRDPPGRSSGANVLTF. In DNA form, the CDR3 reads TGCGCCAGCCGGGATCCCCCCGGTCGGAGCTCTGGGGCCAACGTCCTGACTTTC.

The rearrangement joins TRBV4-3 to TRBJ1-5; TRBD1 matches 9 bases. The length of the CDR3 is 19 residues. V lost 2 bases to trimming and J lost 2 bases; unmatched junction nucleotides: 13. Germline assignment: CDR1 LGHNA and CDR2 YSLEER. CDR3 sequence: CASSQSPGQGLKRNQPQHF. The CDR3 coding sequence is TGCGCCAGCAGCCAAAGCCCGGGACAGGGACTCAAGCGCAATCAGCCCCAGCATTTT.

This chain uses TRBV3-1 (or the pseudogene TRBV3-2) with TRBJ1-1; 9 nucleotides align to TRBD1. In germline, CDR1 is LGHDT, CDR2 YNNKEL (reference sequence). The CDR3 runs 16 residues. With V trimmed by 2 bases and J by 5 bases, 9 bases remained unmatched. CDR3 DNA sequence: TGTGCCAGCAGCCAACCTTCGACAGGGGGTAATACTGAAGCTTTCTTT. It translates to CASSQPSTGGNTEAFF.

The rearrangement joins TRBV6-5 to TRBJ2-7, with TRBD1 matching over 9 bases. This CDR3 has 14 amino acids. Germline CDR1 reads MNHEY; CDR2 reads SVGAGI. V dropped 7 bases and J dropped 5; count of bases not matched to a gene: 9. The CDR3, as DNA: TGTGCCAGCACCCCCCGGGACAGGGTGGACGAGCAGTACTTC. It translates to CASTPRDRVDEQYF.

The chain combines TRBV6-5 with TRBJ2-7, with TRBD2 matching 7 bases. The germline V gene encodes CDR1 MNHEY and CDR2 SVGAGI. Trimming cost V 4 bases and J 12 bases; bases outside gene matches: 6. This CDR3 has 11 amino acids. In nucleotides, the CDR3 is TGTGCCAGCAGTTCCCAAGCGGGGCCGTACTTC. As protein: CASSSQAGPYF.

The chain links TRBV3-1 (or the pseudogene TRBV3-2) to TRBJ2-1, with 8 bases fitting TRBD1. Per germline, CDR1 LGHDT and CDR2 YNNKEL (reference sequence). The CDR3 contains 15 residues. V shed 3 bases and J 4 bases; nucleotides not matched to a gene: 5. CDR3 sequence reads: CASSHPGQEYNEQFF. The CDR3 nucleotides read TGTGCCAGCAGCCACCCGGGACAGGAGTACAATGAGCAGTTCTTC.

The count of this clone is one. The genes are TRBV21-1 and TRBJ1-1; the table assigns TRBD1, which was not confirmed against the DNA. TRBV21-1 is a pseudogene. The length of the CDR3 is 14 residues. The CDR3 spells CASIHTGGCREAFF. CDR3 nucleotide sequence: TGTGCCAGCATCCACACAGGGGGCTGCCGTGAAGCTTTCTTT.

DNA of the CDR3: TGCGCCAGCAGCGAGCCACCGGCCGGGGAGCTGTTTTTT. This encodes CASSEPPAGELFF. The chain employs TRBV5-1 and TRBJ2-2; D gene uncertain. CDR1 and CDR2 (germline): SGHRS, YFSETQ. V shed 4 bases and J shed 6 bases, with 10 bases lying between them. This CDR3 is 13 amino acids long.

The CDR3 spells CSVVTGTGGEKLFF. The DNA of the CDR3 is TGCAGCGTGGTTACTGGGACAGGGGGAGAAAAACTGTTTTTT. The chain combines TRBV29-1 with TRBJ1-4; 11 positions agree with TRBD1. Germline assignment: CDR1 SQVTM and CDR2 ANQGSEA. This CDR3 comprises 14 residues. The junction had 8 bases not matched to a gene; V was cut back by 6 bases and J by 8 bases.

This chain links TRBV19 with TRBJ1-5; 7 bases align to TRBD1. Germline V gene data show CDR1 as LNHDA and CDR2 as SQIVND (reference sequence). Trimming removed 3 bases from V and 5 bases from J; junction bases left unmatched: 13. The CDR3 has 17 residues. CDR3 amino acids: CASSIYLGQGVHQPQHF. CDR3 coding DNA: TGTGCCAGTAGTATTTACCTGGGGCAGGGGGTCCATCAGCCCCAGCATTTT.

In its sample, this clone was seen once. The rearrangement links TRBV2 to TRBJ1-1; TRBD1 matches at 8 bases. Germline CDR1 SNHLY, CDR2 FYNNEI. CDR3 length: 14 amino acids. V shed 6 bases, J shed 1 base, and the junction held 4 bases outside the gene matches. The CDR3 here is CASRNGQGNTEAFF. The CDR3 nucleotides are TGTGCCAGCAGGAATGGACAGGGGAACACTGAAGCTTTCTTT. The variable domain in full, with the rest retrieved from reference TRBV2 and TRBJ1-1, is EPEVTQTPSHQVTQMGQEVILRCVPISNHLYFYWYRQILGQKVEFLVSFYNNEISEKSEIFDDQFSVERPDGSNFTLKIRSTKLEDSAMYFCASRNGQGNTEAFFGQGTRLTVV.

The chain carries TRBV7-9 and TRBJ1-5; tentatively, D is TRBD1 (6 bases). The CDR3 runs to 15 residues. V gave up 4 bases and J gave up 7 bases, with 17 bases separating them. Looked up from germline, CDR1 is SEHNR and CDR2 is FQNEAQ (reference sequence). The CDR3 loop reads CASSSPGGANQPQHF. CDR3 nucleotide sequence: TGTGCCAGCAGCTCTCCCGGGGGGGCTAACCAGCCCCAGCATTTT.

The V call is TRBV6-5, the J call TRBJ2-7, with 7 positions matching TRBD1. Trimming at V came to 6 bases and at J to 0 bases, leaving 8 bases not matched to a gene. CDR1 and CDR2 from the germline V gene are MNHEY and SVGAGI. CDR3 length: 15 amino acids. The CDR3 DNA follows: TGTGCCAGCAGACGCCGACAGGGAAGCTCCTACGAGCAGTACTTC. Amino acids: CASRRRQGSSYEQYF.